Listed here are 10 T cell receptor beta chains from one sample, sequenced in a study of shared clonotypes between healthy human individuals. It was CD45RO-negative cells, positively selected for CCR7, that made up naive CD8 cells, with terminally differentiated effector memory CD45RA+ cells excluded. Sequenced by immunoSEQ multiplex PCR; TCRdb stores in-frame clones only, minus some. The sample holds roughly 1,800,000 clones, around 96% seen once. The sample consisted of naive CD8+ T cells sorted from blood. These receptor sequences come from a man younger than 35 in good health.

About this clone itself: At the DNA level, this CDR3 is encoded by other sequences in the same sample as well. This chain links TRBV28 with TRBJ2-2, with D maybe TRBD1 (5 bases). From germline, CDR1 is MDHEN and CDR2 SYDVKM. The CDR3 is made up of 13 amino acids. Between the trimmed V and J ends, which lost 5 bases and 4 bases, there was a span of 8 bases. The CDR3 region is CASSPGFTGELFF. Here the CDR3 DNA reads TGTGCCAGCAGTCCAGGGTTCACCGGGGAGCTGTTTTTT.

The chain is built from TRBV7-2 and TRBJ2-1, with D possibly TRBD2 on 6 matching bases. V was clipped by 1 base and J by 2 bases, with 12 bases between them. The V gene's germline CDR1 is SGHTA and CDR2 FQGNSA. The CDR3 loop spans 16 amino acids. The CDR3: CASSLEGGAAYNEQFF. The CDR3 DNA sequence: TGTGCCAGCAGCTTAGAGGGCGGGGCAGCCTACAATGAGCAGTTCTTC.

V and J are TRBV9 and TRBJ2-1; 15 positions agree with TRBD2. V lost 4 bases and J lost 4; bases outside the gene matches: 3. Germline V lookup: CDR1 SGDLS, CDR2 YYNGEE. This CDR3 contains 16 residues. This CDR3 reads CASSTGLAGGYNEQFF. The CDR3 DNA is TGTGCCAGCAGCACGGGACTAGCGGGAGGTTACAATGAGCAGTTCTTC. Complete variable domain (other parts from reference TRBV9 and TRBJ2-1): DSGVTQTPKHLITATGQRVTLRCSPRSGDLSVYWYQQSLDQGLQFLIQYYNGEERAKGNILERFSAQQFPDLHSELNLSSLELGDSALYFCASSTGLAGGYNEQFFGPGTRLTVL.

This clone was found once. CDR3 protein: CATSRDSSSINTGELFF. The CDR3 DNA reads TGTGCCACCAGCAGAGACTCCAGTTCCATCAACACCGGGGAGCTGTTTTTT. The chain is built from TRBV15 and TRBJ2-2; D not certain. CDR1 is LNHNV and CDR2 is YYDKDF in the germline V gene (reference sequence). The CDR3 consists of 17 residues. V dropped 0 bases and J dropped 2 bases, with 13 bases sitting between them.

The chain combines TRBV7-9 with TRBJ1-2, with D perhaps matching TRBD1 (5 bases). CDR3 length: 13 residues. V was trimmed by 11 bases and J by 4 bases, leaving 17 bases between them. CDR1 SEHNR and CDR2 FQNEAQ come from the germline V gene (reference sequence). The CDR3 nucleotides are TGTGCCCGCGCGGGGGAAGTAAGCTATGGCTACACCTTC. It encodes CARAGEVSYGYTF.

The CDR3 is CASSRGGGRYEQYF. CDR3 DNA sequence: TGTGCCAGCAGCCGAGGTGGGGGTCGCTACGAGCAGTACTTC. V and J are TRBV11-2 and TRBJ2-7; D tentatively fits TRBD1 or TRBD2 (5 bases each). Trimming left V 5 bases short and J 3 bases short, with 14 bases between. Looked up from germline, CDR1 is SGHAT and CDR2 is FQNNGV. CDR3 length equals 14 residues.

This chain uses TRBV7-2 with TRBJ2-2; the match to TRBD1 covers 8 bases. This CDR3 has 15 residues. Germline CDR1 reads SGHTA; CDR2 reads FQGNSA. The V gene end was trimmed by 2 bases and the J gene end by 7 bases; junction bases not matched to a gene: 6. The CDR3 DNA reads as TGTGCCAGCAGCTTACGGACAGGGATAGGCGGGGAGCTGTTTTTT. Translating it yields CASSLRTGIGGELFF.

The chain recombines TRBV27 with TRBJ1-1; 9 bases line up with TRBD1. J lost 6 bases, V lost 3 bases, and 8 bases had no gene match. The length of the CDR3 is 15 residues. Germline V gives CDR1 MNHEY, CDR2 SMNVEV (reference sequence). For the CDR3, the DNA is TGTGCCAGCAGTTTGGCGGGACAGGGTGTCTCTGAAGCTTTCTTT. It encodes CASSLAGQGVSEAFF.

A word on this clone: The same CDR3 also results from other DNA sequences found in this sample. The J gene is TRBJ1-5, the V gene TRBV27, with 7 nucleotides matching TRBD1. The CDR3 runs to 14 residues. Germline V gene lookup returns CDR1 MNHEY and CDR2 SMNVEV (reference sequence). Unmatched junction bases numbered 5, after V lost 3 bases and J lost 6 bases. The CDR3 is CASSLQGEGQPQHF. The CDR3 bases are TGTGCCAGCAGTTTGCAGGGGGAGGGTCAGCCCCAGCATTTT.

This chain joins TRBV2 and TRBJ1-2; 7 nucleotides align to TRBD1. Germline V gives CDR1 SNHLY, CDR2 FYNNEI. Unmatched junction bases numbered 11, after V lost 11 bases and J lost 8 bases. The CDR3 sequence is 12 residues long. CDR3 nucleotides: TGTGCCCCGAGGGACAGTCCCGTGGGCTACACCTTC. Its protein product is CAPRDSPVGYTF.